These 5 T cell receptor beta chains were all obtained from the same sample, sequenced in a study of long-term antiretroviral therapy in people with HIV. Version v3.0 of the immunoSEQ assay was performed at survey level. The method was immunoSEQ multiplex PCR; TCRdb's version includes in-frame clones alone and lacks a portion of them. The profile shows under 25,000 clones, approximately 86% of them singletons. The input for sequencing was unsorted PBMCs, taken 1.3 years after starting antiretroviral therapy. Receptors originate from a man aged 55 to 70 with HIV.

This chain joins TRBV29-1 and TRBJ1-1; D is ambiguous. V lost 7 bases to trimming and J lost 4 bases, with 7 bases between them. This CDR3 region has 10 residues. Germline V gene data show CDR1 as SQVTM and CDR2 as ANQGSEA. DNA for the CDR3: TGCAGCGCTATCATCACTGAAGCTTTCTTT. Translated: CSAIITEAFF.

This chain links TRBV5-1 with TRBJ1-3; the D gene is possibly TRBD1 (6 bases). CDR3 length: 15 amino acids. Trimming left V 2 bases short and J 1 base short, with 10 bases between. CDR1 and CDR2 (germline): SGHRS, YFSETQ. The CDR3 spells CASSFTGSSGNTIYF. As DNA, the CDR3 is TGCGCCAGCAGCTTTACAGGGAGTTCTGGAAACACCATATATTTT.

The chain links TRBV9 to TRBJ2-1; a weak D match, TRBD1 (7 bases). Germline CDR1 SGDLS, CDR2 YYNGEE. Trimming removed 0 bases from V and 6 bases from J, with 16 bases in between. The CDR3 totals 16 residues. CDR3 coding DNA: TGTGCCAGCAGCGTAGCTACGGCAGGGGGGTCCAATGAGCAGTTCTTC. This gives the protein CASSVATAGGSNEQFF.

In nucleotides, the CDR3 is TGTGCCATCAGTGAACAGGGGAGTTCAGCTTTCTTT. Translation: CAISEQGSSAFF. The V call is TRBV10-3, the J call TRBJ1-1; 7 bases align to TRBD1. Germline CDR1 is ENHRY and CDR2 is SYGVKD. Unmatched junction bases numbered 5, after V lost 3 bases and J lost 10 bases. This CDR3 spans 12 amino acids.

This clone has just a few counts. The chain links TRBV6-5 to TRBJ1-2; possible D gene TRBD1, 6 bases. This CDR3 is built from 15 residues. Trimming left V 4 bases short and J 7 bases short, with 19 bases between. CDR1 and CDR2 from the germline V gene are MNHEY and SVGAGI. CDR3 sequence (DNA): TGTGCCAGCAGTTCTTTCCTCACAGGGTCAGGTGGCTACACCTTC. It is translated as CASSSFLTGSGGYTF.